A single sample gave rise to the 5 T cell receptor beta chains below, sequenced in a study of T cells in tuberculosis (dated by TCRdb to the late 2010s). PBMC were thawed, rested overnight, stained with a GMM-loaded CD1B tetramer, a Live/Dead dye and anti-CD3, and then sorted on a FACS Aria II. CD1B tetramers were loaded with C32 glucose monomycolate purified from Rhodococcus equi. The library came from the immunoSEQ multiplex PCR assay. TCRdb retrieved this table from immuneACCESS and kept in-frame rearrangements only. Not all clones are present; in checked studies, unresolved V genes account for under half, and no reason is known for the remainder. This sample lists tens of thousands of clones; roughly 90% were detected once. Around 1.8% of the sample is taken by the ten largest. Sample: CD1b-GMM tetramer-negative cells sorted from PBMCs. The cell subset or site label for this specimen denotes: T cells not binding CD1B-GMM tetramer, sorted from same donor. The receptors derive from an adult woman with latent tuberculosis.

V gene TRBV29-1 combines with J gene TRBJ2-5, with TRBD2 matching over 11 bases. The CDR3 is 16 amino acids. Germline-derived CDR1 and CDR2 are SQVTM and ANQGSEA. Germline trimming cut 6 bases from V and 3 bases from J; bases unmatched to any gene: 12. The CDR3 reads CSVQPATSGGKETQYF. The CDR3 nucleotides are TGCAGCGTCCAACCCGCAACTAGCGGGGGAAAAGAGACCCAGTACTTC.

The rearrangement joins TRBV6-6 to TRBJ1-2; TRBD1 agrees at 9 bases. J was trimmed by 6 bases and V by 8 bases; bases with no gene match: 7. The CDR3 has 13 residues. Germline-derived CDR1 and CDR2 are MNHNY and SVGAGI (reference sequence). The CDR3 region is CASRQGQGDGYTF. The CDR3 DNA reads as TGTGCCAGCCGCCAGGGACAGGGAGATGGCTACACCTTC.

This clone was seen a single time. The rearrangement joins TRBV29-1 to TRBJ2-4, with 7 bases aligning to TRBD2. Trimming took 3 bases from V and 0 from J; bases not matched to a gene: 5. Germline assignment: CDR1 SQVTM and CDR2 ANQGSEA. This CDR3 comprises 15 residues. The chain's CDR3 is CSVETGLRAKNIQYF. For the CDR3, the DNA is TGCAGCGTTGAGACGGGACTACGAGCCAAAAACATTCAGTACTTC. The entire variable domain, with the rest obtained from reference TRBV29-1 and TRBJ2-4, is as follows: SAVISQKPSRDICQRGTSLTIQCQVDSQVTMMFWYRQQPGQSLTLIATANQGSEATYESGFVIDKFPISRPNLTFSTLTVSNMSPEDSSIYLCSVETGLRAKNIQYFGAGTRLSVL.

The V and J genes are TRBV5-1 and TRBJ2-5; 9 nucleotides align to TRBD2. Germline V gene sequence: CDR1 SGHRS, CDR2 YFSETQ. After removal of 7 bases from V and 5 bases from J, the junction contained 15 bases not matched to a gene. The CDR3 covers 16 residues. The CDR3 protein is CASAVKRGVLWETQYF. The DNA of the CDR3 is TGCGCCAGCGCCGTGAAGCGGGGGGTCCTCTGGGAGACCCAGTACTTC.

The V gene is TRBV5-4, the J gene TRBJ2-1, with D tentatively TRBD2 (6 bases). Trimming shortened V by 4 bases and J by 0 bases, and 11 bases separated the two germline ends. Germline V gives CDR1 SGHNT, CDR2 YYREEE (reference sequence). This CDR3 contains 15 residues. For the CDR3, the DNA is TGTGCCAGCAGCCGGATCGGGAGCTCCTACAATGAGCAGTTCTTC. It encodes CASSRIGSSYNEQFF.